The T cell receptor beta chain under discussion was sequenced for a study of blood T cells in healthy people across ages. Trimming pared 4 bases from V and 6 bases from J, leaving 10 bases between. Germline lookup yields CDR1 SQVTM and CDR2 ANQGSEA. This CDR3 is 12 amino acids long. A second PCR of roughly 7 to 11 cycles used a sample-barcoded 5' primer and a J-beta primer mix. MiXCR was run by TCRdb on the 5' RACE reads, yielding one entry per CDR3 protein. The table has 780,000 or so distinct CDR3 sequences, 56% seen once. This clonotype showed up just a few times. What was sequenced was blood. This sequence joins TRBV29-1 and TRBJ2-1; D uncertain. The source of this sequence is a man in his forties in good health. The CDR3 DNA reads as TGCAGCGTTGGATACGCACCCAATGAGCAGTTCTTC. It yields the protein CSVGYAPNEQFF.